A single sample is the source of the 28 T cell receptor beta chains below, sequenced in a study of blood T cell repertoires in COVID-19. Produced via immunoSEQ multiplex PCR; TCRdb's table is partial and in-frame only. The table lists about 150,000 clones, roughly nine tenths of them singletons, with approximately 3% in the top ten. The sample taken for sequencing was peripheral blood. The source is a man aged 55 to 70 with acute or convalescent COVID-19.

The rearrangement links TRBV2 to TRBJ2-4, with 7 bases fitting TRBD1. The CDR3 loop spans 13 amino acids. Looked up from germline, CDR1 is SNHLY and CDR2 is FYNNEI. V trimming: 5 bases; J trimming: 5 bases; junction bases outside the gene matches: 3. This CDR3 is CASSQGVENIQYF. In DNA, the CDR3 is TGTGCCAGCAGTCAGGGGGTGGAAAACATTCAGTACTTC.

The CDR3 coding sequence is TGTGCCAGCAGCAACGAGGCTGCCTACGAGCAGTACTTC. It specifies CASSNEAAYEQYF. The chain joins TRBV21-1 to TRBJ2-7; the D segment call TRBD2 is taken from the table without a DNA check. TRBV21-1 is marked as a pseudogene. CDR3 length equals 13 residues.

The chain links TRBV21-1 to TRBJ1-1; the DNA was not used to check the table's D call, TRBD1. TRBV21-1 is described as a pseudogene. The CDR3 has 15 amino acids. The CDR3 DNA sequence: TGTGCCAGCAGCGCCCCTAAGGGGGTAGGGACTGAAGCTTTCTTT. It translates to CASSAPKGVGTEAFF.

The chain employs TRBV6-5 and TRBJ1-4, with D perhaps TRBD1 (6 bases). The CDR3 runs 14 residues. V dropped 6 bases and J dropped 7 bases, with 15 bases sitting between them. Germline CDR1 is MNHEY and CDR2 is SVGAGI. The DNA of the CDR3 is TGTGCCAGCAGGGACACAGGGTTAGGTGAAAAACTGTTTTTT. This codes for CASRDTGLGEKLFF.

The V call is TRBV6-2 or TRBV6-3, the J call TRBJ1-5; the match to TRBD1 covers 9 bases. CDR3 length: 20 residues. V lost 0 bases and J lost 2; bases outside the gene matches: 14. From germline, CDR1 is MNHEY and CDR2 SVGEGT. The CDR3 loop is CASSYSISSDRGGRNQPQHF. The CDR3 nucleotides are TGTGCCAGCAGTTACTCGATTTCCTCTGACAGGGGGGGACGCAATCAGCCCCAGCATTTT.

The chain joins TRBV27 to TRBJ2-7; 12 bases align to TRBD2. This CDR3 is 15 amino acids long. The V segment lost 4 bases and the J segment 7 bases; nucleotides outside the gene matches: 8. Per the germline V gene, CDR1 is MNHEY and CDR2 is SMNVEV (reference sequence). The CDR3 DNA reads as TGTGCCAGCAGTTCTGCTAGCGGGGGGGCGGGAGAGCAGTACTTC. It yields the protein CASSSASGGAGEQYF.

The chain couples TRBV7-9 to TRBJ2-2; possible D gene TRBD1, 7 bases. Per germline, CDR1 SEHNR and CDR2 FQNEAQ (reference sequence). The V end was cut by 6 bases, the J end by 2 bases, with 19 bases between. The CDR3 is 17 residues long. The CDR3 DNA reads TGTGCCAGCAGTTACCTATCCGGAGGGGGCAACACCGGGGAGCTGTTTTTT. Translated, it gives CASSYLSGGGNTGELFF.

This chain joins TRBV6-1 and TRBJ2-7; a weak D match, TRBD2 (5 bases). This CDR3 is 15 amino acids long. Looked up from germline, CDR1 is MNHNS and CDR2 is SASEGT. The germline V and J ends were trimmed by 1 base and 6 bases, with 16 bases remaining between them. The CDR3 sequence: CASSEGGSFSTEQYF. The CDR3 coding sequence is TGTGCCAGCAGTGAAGGAGGGAGTTTCTCAACCGAGCAGTACTTC.

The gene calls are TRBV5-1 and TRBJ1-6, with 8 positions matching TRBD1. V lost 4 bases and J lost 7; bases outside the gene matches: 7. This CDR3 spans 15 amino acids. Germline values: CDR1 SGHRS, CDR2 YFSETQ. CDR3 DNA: TGCGCCAGCAGCGGTGGACAGGGAGAAAATTCACCCCTCCACTTT. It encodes CASSGGQGENSPLHF.

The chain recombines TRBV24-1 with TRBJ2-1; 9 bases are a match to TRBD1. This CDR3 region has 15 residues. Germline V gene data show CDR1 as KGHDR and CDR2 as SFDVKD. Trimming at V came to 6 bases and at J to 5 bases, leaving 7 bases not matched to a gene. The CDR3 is CATSRTGGVDNEQFF. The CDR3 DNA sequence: TGTGCCACCAGTCGCACAGGGGGCGTTGACAATGAGCAGTTCTTC.

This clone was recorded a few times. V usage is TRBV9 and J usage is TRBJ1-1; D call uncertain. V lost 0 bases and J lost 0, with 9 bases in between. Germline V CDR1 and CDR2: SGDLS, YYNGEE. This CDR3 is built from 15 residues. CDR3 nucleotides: TGTGCCAGCAGCGTAGGTACACAAATGAACACTGAAGCTTTCTTT. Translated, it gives CASSVGTQMNTEAFF.

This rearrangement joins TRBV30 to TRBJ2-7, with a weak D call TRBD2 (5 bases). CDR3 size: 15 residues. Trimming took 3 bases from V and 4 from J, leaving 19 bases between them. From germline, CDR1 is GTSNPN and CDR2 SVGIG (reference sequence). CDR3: CAWSPGSTTRYEQYF. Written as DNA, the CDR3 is TGTGCCTGGAGCCCGGGGTCCACTACGAGATACGAGCAGTACTTC.

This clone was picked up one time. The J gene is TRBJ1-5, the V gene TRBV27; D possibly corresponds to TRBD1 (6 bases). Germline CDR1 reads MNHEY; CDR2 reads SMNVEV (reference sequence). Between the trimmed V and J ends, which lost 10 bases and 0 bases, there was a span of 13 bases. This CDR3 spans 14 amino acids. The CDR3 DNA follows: TGTGCCACTGCCAGGGGTTATAGCAATCAGCCCCAGCATTTT. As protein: CATARGYSNQPQHF.

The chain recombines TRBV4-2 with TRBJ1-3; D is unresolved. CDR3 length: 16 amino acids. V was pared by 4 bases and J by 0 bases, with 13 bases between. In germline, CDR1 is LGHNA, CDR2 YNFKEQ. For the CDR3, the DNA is TGTGCCAGCAGCCTACCCCACACCAACTCTGGAAACACCATATATTTT. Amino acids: CASSLPHTNSGNTIYF.

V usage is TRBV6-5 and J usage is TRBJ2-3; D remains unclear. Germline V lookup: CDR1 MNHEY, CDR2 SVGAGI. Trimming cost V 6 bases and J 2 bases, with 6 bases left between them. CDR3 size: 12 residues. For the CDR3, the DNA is TGTGCCAGCAGCCGCGACACAGATACGCAGTATTTT. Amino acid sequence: CASSRDTDTQYF.

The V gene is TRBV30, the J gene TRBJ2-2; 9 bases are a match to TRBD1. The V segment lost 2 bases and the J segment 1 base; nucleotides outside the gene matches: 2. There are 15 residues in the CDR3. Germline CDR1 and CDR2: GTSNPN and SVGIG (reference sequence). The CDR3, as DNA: TGTGCCTGGAGTAGGGGACAGGGGAACACCGGGGAGCTGTTTTTT. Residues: CAWSRGQGNTGELFF.

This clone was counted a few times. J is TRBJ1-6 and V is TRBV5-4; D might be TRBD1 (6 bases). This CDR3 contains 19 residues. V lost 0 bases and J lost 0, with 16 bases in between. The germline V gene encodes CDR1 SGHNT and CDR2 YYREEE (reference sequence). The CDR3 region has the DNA TGTGCCAGCAGCTTGGGGCCGACAGGCGTGAGCTCCTATAATTCACCCCTCCACTTT. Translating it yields CASSLGPTGVSSYNSPLHF. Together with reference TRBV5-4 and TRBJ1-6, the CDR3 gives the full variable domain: ETGVTQSPTHLIKTRGQQVTLRCSSQSGHNTVSWYQQALGQGPQFIFQYYREEENGRGNFPPRFSGLQFPNYSSELNVNALELDDSALYLCASSLGPTGVSSYNSPLHFGNGTRLTVT.

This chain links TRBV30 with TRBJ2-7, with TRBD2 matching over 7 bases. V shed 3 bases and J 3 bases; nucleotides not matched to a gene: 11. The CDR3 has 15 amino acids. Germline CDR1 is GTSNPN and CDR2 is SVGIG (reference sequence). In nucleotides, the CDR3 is TGTGCCTGGAGGATGACGTCCGGGGGGTTCTACGAGCAGTACTTC. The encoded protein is CAWRMTSGGFYEQYF.

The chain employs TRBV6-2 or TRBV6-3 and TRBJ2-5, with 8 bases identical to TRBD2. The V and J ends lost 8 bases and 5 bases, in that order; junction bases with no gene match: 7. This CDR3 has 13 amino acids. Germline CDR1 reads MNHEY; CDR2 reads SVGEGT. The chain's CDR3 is CASCRGGWETQYF. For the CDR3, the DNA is TGTGCCAGCTGCCGGGGGGGCTGGGAGACCCAGTACTTC.

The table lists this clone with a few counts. The CDR3 region is CASSHGTPYGYTF. In nucleotides, the CDR3 is TGTGCCAGCAGCCACGGGACACCGTATGGCTACACCTTC. The chain recombines TRBV3-1 (or the pseudogene TRBV3-2) with TRBJ1-2; D is perhaps TRBD1 (6 bases). V dropped 3 bases and J dropped 5 bases, with 10 bases sitting between them. Per the germline V gene, CDR1 is LGHDT and CDR2 is YNNKEL (reference sequence). The CDR3 totals 13 residues.

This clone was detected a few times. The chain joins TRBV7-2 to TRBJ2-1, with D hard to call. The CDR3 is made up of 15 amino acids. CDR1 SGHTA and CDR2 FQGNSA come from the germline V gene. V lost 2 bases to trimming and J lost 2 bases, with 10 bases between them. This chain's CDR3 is CASSLLAATYNEQFF. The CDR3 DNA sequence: TGTGCCAGCAGCTTACTCGCGGCTACCTACAATGAGCAGTTCTTC.

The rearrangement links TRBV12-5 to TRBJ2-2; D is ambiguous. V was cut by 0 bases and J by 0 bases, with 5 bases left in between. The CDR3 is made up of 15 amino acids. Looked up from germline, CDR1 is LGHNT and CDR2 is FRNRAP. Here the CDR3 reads CASGLVRPNTGELFF. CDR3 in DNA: TGTGCTAGTGGTTTGGTTCGTCCGAACACCGGGGAGCTGTTTTTT.

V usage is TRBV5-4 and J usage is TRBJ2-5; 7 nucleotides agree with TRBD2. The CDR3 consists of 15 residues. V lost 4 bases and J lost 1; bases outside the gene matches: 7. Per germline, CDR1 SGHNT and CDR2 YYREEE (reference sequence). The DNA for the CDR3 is TGTGCCAGCAGCCTACAACTAGCGCGCCAAGAGACCCAGTACTTC. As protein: CASSLQLARQETQYF.

The CDR3, as DNA: TGTGCCAGCAGCCTCCACGTCGGGAGTAACACTGAAGCTTTCTTT. Its translation: CASSLHVGSNTEAFF. The gene calls are TRBV11-2 and TRBJ1-1; D remains ambiguous. Germline CDR1 reads SGHAT; CDR2 reads FQNNGV. The V and J ends lost 5 bases and 2 bases respectively, with 15 bases between them. The length of the CDR3 is 15 residues.

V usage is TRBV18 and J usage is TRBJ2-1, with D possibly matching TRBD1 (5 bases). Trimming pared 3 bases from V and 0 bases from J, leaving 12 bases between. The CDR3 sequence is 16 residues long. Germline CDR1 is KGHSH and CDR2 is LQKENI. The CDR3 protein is CASSPQGVSSYNEQFF. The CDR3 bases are TGTGCCAGCTCACCTCAGGGTGTTAGCTCCTACAATGAGCAGTTCTTC.

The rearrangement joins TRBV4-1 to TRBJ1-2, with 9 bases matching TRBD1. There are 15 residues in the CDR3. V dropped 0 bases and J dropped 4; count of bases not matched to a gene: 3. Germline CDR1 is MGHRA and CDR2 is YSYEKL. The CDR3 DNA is TGCGCCAGCAGCCAAGATACAGGGGGCGGCTATGGCTACACCTTC. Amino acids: CASSQDTGGGYGYTF.

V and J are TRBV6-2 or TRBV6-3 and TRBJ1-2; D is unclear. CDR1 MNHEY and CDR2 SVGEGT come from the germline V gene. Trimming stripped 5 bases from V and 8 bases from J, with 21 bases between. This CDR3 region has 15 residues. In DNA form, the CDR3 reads TGTGCCAGCAGTAATCTTGGACCTCGGAGGAGCGGCTACACCTTC. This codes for CASSNLGPRRSGYTF.

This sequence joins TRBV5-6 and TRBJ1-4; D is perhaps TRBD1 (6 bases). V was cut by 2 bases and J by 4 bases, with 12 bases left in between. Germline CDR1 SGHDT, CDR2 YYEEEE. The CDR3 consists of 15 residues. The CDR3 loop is CASSFRTVRNEKLFF. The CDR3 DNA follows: TGTGCCAGCAGCTTCCGGACAGTCCGTAATGAAAAACTGTTTTTT.